The sequence of this T cell receptor beta chain was determined in a study of T cell changes during pregnancy in multiple sclerosis. The ends lost 4 bases at V and 4 bases at J; junction bases unmatched: 7. The V gene's germline CDR1 is SGHAT and CDR2 FQNNGV. The CDR3 runs 15 residues. Clones were sequenced by immunoSEQ multiplex PCR, and TCRdb holds only the in-frame ones, with some missing. The data contain approximately 74,000 clones, about nine tenths of them singletons. V is TRBV11-2 and J is TRBJ1-1; 9 bases fit TRBD1. This receptor was identified in a female donor with multiple sclerosis, enrolled in a pregnancy study. Sample: peripheral blood, taken before pregnancy. The CDR3 DNA is TGTGCCAGCAGCTGGGGACAGGGATCGGTCACTGAAGCTTTCTTT. Translated: CASSWGQGSVTEAFF.